Listed here is a single T cell receptor (beta chain). Its target is not known. This sample stems from a study of cytomegalovirus exposure and HLA in healthy donors. The study ran its PCR with 60 Vbeta and 13 Jbeta primers. The repertoire was sequenced with immunoSEQ multiplex PCR; TCRdb's copy has only in-frame clones and lacks some. There are about 120,000 clones in the sample; roughly four fifths occur only once, and about 1.6% lies in the top ten. Donors counted as nominally healthy when sampled, yet unrecorded immune exposures were likely. Germline V CDR1 and CDR2: SGHTA, FQGNSA. V shed 2 bases and J 4 bases; nucleotides not matched to a gene: 5. The length of the CDR3 is 15 residues. Whole-study findings and limits: Later on, analysis showed that most CMV-associated TCR beta chains appeared to be HLA-restricted. The study carried out a later analysis of TCR beta sequences. It associated some 17,000 of them with specific HLA alleles at a false discovery rate of 0.05.

The source is a woman aged 18-29 years in good health and CMV-seronegative. The sequencing sample was made of PBMCs. The chain has TRBV7-2 and TRBJ2-7; 10 positions agree with TRBD2. The CDR3 is CASSLSSAGGYEQYF. CDR3 bases: TGTGCCAGCAGCTTATCCTCAGCGGGGGGGTACGAGCAGTACTTC.